The 17 T cell receptor beta chains given below trace back to one sample, sequenced in a study of blood T cell repertoires in COVID-19. Sequenced by immunoSEQ multiplex PCR; TCRdb stores in-frame clones only, minus some. This sample has about 200,000 clones, with 70% to 90% found just once. Sequencing used peripheral blood. Source of these receptors: an elderly woman with acute or convalescent COVID-19.

The CDR3 DNA reads TGTGCCAGCAGCTCTTCGCGGGAGGGTATGAAGTATGAGCAGTTCTTC. It yields the protein CASSSSREGMKYEQFF. The genes are TRBV11-2 and TRBJ2-1; 9 bases agree with TRBD2. Germline trimming cut 4 bases from V and 8 bases from J; bases unmatched to any gene: 12. The CDR3 extends over 16 amino acids. The germline V gene has CDR1 SGHAT and CDR2 FQNNGV.

The CDR3 sequence is CASSEREGSSGANVLTF. The CDR3 bases are TGTGCCAGCTCAGAGAGGGAAGGGAGCTCTGGGGCCAACGTCCTGACTTTC. This chain joins TRBV18 and TRBJ2-6, with D possibly matching TRBD2 (5 bases). CDR1 is KGHSH, CDR2 LQKENI, per germline. V was shortened by 5 bases and J by 0 bases, with 14 bases between the two germline ends. CDR3 size: 17 residues.

The genes are TRBV7-2 and TRBJ1-1; D gene ambiguous. Germline loops: CDR1 SGHTA, CDR2 FQGNSA. There are 13 residues in the CDR3. Trimming cost V 0 bases and J 3 bases, with 5 bases left between them. CDR3 DNA: TGTGCCAGCAGCTTAGCAGAGGACACTGAAGCTTTCTTT. Translated, it gives CASSLAEDTEAFF.

The rearrangement joins TRBV27 to TRBJ1-2, with D perhaps TRBD1 (6 bases). This CDR3 region has 17 residues. V lost 2 bases, J lost 0 bases, and 16 bases lay in between. Germline V gene lookup returns CDR1 MNHEY and CDR2 SMNVEV (reference sequence). Here the CDR3 reads CASSLDGRGGANYGYTF. The CDR3 nucleotides read TGTGCCAGCAGTTTAGATGGTAGGGGGGGAGCTAACTATGGCTACACCTTC.

The V gene is TRBV3-1 (or the pseudogene TRBV3-2), the J gene TRBJ1-1, with 7 bases fitting TRBD1. In germline, CDR1 is LGHDT, CDR2 YNNKEL (reference sequence). V was clipped by 7 bases and J by 3 bases; unmatched bases: 5. This CDR3 has 13 residues. CDR3 in amino acids: CASTQGGYTEAFF. In nucleotides, the CDR3 is TGTGCCAGCACCCAGGGGGGGTACACTGAAGCTTTCTTT.

This clone has a single count. The chain uses TRBV3-1 (or the pseudogene TRBV3-2) and TRBJ2-2; 8 bases line up with TRBD2. This CDR3 region has 18 residues. The V gene end was trimmed by 0 bases and the J gene end by 6 bases; junction bases not matched to a gene: 12. From germline, CDR1 is LGHDT and CDR2 YNNKEL (reference sequence). DNA for the CDR3: TGTGCCAGCAGCCAAGAGGCGGGGGGCGCGTTTGGGGCCGGGGAGCTGTTTTTT. Translating gives CASSQEAGGAFGAGELFF.

The chain recombines TRBV28 with TRBJ2-7; D ambiguous. The germline V gene encodes CDR1 MDHEN and CDR2 SYDVKM. The CDR3 sequence is 12 residues long. V was shortened by 6 bases and J by 0 bases, with 6 bases between the two germline ends. In DNA form, the CDR3 reads TGTGCCAGCAGACCTAACTCCTACGAGCAGTACTTC. This codes for CASRPNSYEQYF.

The chain uses TRBV6-5 and TRBJ1-5; D uncertain. The ends were cut back, 2 bases at V and 2 bases at J, with 10 bases in the middle. The germline CDR1 and CDR2 sequences are MNHEY and SVGAGI. CDR3 size: 15 residues. The CDR3 sequence: CASSYQLYGNQPQHF. The CDR3 DNA reads as TGTGCCAGCAGTTACCAACTTTATGGCAATCAGCCCCAGCATTTT.

The chain recombines TRBV7-6 with TRBJ2-5; D is possibly TRBD1 (6 bases). Trimming removed 5 bases at V and 1 base at J, with 14 bases between. Germline V gene data show CDR1 as SGHVS and CDR2 as FNYEAQ. CDR3 length equals 15 residues. The CDR3 sequence is CASSPRDTVQETQYF. In DNA form, the CDR3 reads TGTGCCAGCAGCCCCCGGGACACCGTCCAAGAGACCCAGTACTTC.

This clone was seen only a few times. DNA of the CDR3: TGTGCCAGCTCACCGTCTGTTAGCGGGGTTTCCGGGGAGCTGTTTTTT. It specifies CASSPSVSGVSGELFF. V usage is TRBV18 and J usage is TRBJ2-2, with 8 nucleotides matching TRBD2. Germline CDR1 and CDR2: KGHSH and LQKENI. V shed 3 bases, J shed 6 bases, and the junction held 9 bases outside the gene matches. CDR3 length equals 16 residues.

V is TRBV6-6 and J is TRBJ2-1; no definite D call. The CDR3 consists of 14 residues. Germline V lookup: CDR1 MNHNY, CDR2 SVGAGI (reference sequence). The V end was cut by 8 bases, the J end by 3 bases, with 14 bases between. In DNA, the CDR3 is TGTGCCAGCCTCCCGGTGGGCAGCTACAATGAGCAGTTCTTC. Its translation is CASLPVGSYNEQFF.

The CDR3 region has the DNA TGTGCCACCAGTGATTTGCTACAGGGGGGCCAGCAGTTCTTC. This codes for CATSDLLQGGQQFF. The genes are TRBV24-1 and TRBJ2-1; 8 bases map to TRBD1. This CDR3 spans 14 amino acids. Germline V gene data show CDR1 as KGHDR and CDR2 as SFDVKD. V lost 0 bases and J lost 11; bases outside the gene matches: 5.

The chain combines TRBV11-1 with TRBJ2-3, with TRBD2 matching 12 bases. Germline-derived CDR1 and CDR2 are SGHAT and FQDESV (reference sequence). J was trimmed by 5 bases and V by 5 bases; bases with no gene match: 2. This CDR3 has 14 amino acids. The CDR3 nucleotides are TGTGCCAGCAGCGGACTAGCGGGAATAGATACGCAGTATTTT. It is translated as CASSGLAGIDTQYF.

J is TRBJ2-1 and V is TRBV6-6; D is undetermined. V was clipped by 7 bases and J by 5 bases, with 15 bases between them. This CDR3 has 14 residues. Per the germline V gene, CDR1 is MNHNY and CDR2 is SVGAGI (reference sequence). Here the CDR3 DNA reads TGTGCCAGCACCTTCGAGCGTTCTAACAATGAGCAGTTCTTC. It codes for CASTFERSNNEQFF.

The chain has TRBV19 and TRBJ1-2, with 10 bases identical to TRBD1. The CDR3 has 15 amino acids. V was clipped by 4 bases and J by 7 bases; unmatched bases: 9. The germline V gene has CDR1 LNHDA and CDR2 SQIVND (reference sequence). The CDR3 protein is CASSTTTGGAFGYTF. In nucleotides, the CDR3 is TGTGCCAGTAGTACCACGACAGGGGGCGCGTTTGGCTACACCTTC.

The DNA of the CDR3 is TGTGCCAGCAGCCCAACTAGCGGCACAGATACGCAGTATTTT. Its translation: CASSPTSGTDTQYF. V and J are TRBV7-9 and TRBJ2-3; TRBD2 aligns across 7 bases. The germline V gene encodes CDR1 SEHNR and CDR2 FQNEAQ (reference sequence). The CDR3 contains 14 residues. After removal of 5 bases from V and 1 base from J, the junction contained 3 bases not matched to a gene.

The CDR3 DNA reads TGCAGCGTCCATACAGGGGGATCGGGGGAGACCCAGTACTTC. Its translation is CSVHTGGSGETQYF. This chain connects TRBV29-1 to TRBJ2-5; the match to TRBD1 covers 8 bases. Trimming cost V 6 bases and J 5 bases; bases outside gene matches: 11. The CDR3 length is 14 residues. Germline V gene data show CDR1 as SQVTM and CDR2 as ANQGSEA.